The 10 T cell receptor beta chains below come from one sample, sequenced in a study of blood T cell repertoires in COVID-19. TCRdb keeps only in-frame clones here, not all; method: immunoSEQ multiplex PCR. The sample has some 260,000 clones; approximately 80% are singletons. The specimen was peripheral blood. The receptors shown here come from a woman between 40 and 50 years old with active or convalescent COVID-19.

This clone was found a few times. The chain's CDR3 is CASRDLVFHPYEQYF. CDR3 nucleotides: TGTGCCAGCAGGGACTTAGTGTTTCACCCCTACGAGCAGTACTTC. The V gene is TRBV2, the J gene TRBJ2-7; tentative D call: TRBD2 (5 bases). There are 15 residues in the CDR3. CDR1 is SNHLY and CDR2 is FYNNEI in the germline V gene. The V end lost 6 bases, the J end lost 2 bases, and 17 bases lay between the germline ends. The whole variable domain, remainder taken from reference TRBV2 and TRBJ2-7, is EPEVTQTPSHQVTQMGQEVILRCVPISNHLYFYWYRQILGQKVEFLVSFYNNEISEKSEIFDDQFSVERPDGSNFTLKIRSTKLEDSAMYFCASRDLVFHPYEQYFGPGTRLTVT.

The chain combines TRBV5-5 with TRBJ2-7, with 13 bases lining up with TRBD2. The CDR3 totals 16 residues. Germline CDR1 and CDR2: SGHKS and YYEKEE (reference sequence). V shed 4 bases, J shed 3 bases, and the junction held 7 bases outside the gene matches. CDR3 protein: CASSLSRTSGSYEQYV. CDR3 coding DNA: TGTGCCAGCAGCCTCTCCAGGACTAGCGGGAGCTACGAGCAGTACGTC.

The gene calls are TRBV7-9 and TRBJ1-1; no definite D call. The germline V and J ends were trimmed by 5 bases and 2 bases, with 9 bases remaining between them. The CDR3 totals 13 residues. CDR1 is SEHNR and CDR2 is FQNEAQ in the germline V gene (reference sequence). CDR3 coding DNA: TGTGCCAGCAGCGTTACGGGAAACACTGAAGCTTTCTTT. It specifies CASSVTGNTEAFF.

This clone was detected only once. This chain joins TRBV28 and TRBJ1-2; 8 bases line up with TRBD1. The CDR3 has 14 residues. The V segment lost 4 bases and the J segment 8 bases; nucleotides outside the gene matches: 9. Germline-derived CDR1 and CDR2 are MDHEN and SYDVKM. The CDR3 bases are TGTGCCAGCAGTTCCGGACAGGGAACGAGCGGCTACACCTTC. Protein: CASSSGQGTSGYTF.

The chain uses TRBV19 and TRBJ1-2; no clear D gene. Trimming pared 4 bases from V and 8 bases from J, leaving 14 bases between. This CDR3 contains 13 residues. The germline CDR1 and CDR2 sequences are LNHDA and SQIVND (reference sequence). The CDR3: CASSTGLSRGYTF. The CDR3, as DNA: TGTGCCAGTAGTACTGGCCTGTCGAGGGGCTACACCTTC.

This chain joins TRBV30 and TRBJ1-1; D gene uncertain. The V end was cut by 3 bases, the J end by 4 bases, with 9 bases between. The germline V gene encodes CDR1 GTSNPN and CDR2 SVGIG (reference sequence). The CDR3 spans 12 residues. DNA of the CDR3: TGTGCCTGGAGCCGAGGTAGCACTGAAGCTTTCTTT. Amino acid sequence: CAWSRGSTEAFF.

This clone has only a few counts. This chain joins TRBV6-5 and TRBJ1-2; 7 bases line up with TRBD1. Germline lookup yields CDR1 MNHEY and CDR2 SVGAGI. The CDR3 length is 12 residues. V trimming: 8 bases; J trimming: 5 bases; junction bases outside the gene matches: 5. The CDR3 spells CASQGGRYGYTF. The CDR3 nucleotides read TGTGCCAGCCAGGGGGGTCGGTATGGCTACACCTTC.

There are a few counts of this clone. A read error may account for a junction end that differs from germline. The CDR3: CASSLLSSGGLPLGIDF. CDR3 nucleotides: TGCGCCAGCAGCTTATTATCTAGCGGGGGGCTCCCCCTCGGGATTGATTTT. The rearrangement joins TRBV5-1 to TRBJ2-3; 11 bases line up with TRBD2. This CDR3 region has 17 residues. CDR1 SGHRS and CDR2 YFSETQ come from the germline V gene.

CDR3 nucleotide sequence: TGTGCCAGCAGTTCCATCGACAGCTATGGCTACACCTTC. Translation: CASSSIDSYGYTF. This chain uses TRBV28 with TRBJ1-2; D might be TRBD1 (5 bases). The germline gives CDR1 MDHEN, CDR2 SYDVKM. The V end was cut by 4 bases, the J end by 4 bases, with 10 bases between. The CDR3 contains 13 residues.

The V gene is TRBV3-1 (or the pseudogene TRBV3-2), the J gene TRBJ1-5; D is possibly TRBD1 (5 bases). Germline CDR1 reads LGHDT; CDR2 reads YNNKEL (reference sequence). V was trimmed by 1 base and J by 4 bases, leaving 8 bases between them. The CDR3 covers 14 residues. CDR3 nucleotide sequence: TGTGCCAGCAGCCAAGCGTCAGGGAATCAGCCCCAGCATTTT. Protein product: CASSQASGNQPQHF.